This T cell receptor (beta chain) stems from a study of cytomegalovirus exposure and HLA in healthy donors. Overall study: The study's early data release held tens of millions of unique TCRs from HLA-typed donors.

PCR used 60 Vbeta primers and 13 Jbeta primers. Sequenced by immunoSEQ multiplex PCR; TCRdb stores in-frame clones only, minus some. The repertoire holds 95,000 to 150,000 clones, with roughly four fifths as singletons. This clonotype was obtained from a woman between 40 and 50 years old in good health and CMV-seropositive. The sequenced sample was PBMCs.

CDR3 sequence (DNA): TGTGCCAGCAGCTTAGTAGGGGCAAACCAAGAGACCCAGTACTTC. Residues: CASSLVGANQETQYF. The chain carries TRBV7-2 and TRBJ2-5; possibly TRBD1 for D (5 bases). V lost 1 base, J lost 0 bases, and 9 bases lay in between. CDR1 is SGHTA and CDR2 is FQGNSA in the germline V gene. The CDR3 has 15 amino acids. The complete variable domain, with remaining parts taken from reference TRBV7-2 and TRBJ2-5, reads GAGVSQSPSNKVTEKGKDVELRCDPISGHTALYWYRQSLGQGLEFLIYFQGNSAPDKSGLPSDRFSAERTGGSVSTLTIQRTQQEDSAVYLCASSLVGANQETQYFGPGTRLLVL.